This T cell receptor (beta chain) was identified during a study of OX40 agonist ivuxolimab in advanced cancers. Here immunoSEQ multiplex PCR was the method, and the copy in TCRdb shows in-frame clones only, minus some. The sample has 83,000 or so clones; 70% to 85% are singletons. From germline, CDR1 is GTSNPN and CDR2 SVGIG (reference sequence). The CDR3 has 13 amino acids. Trimming left V 0 bases short and J 4 bases short, with 4 bases between. Source: CD4+ or CD8+ T cells sorted from blood, taken in a trial of the OX40 agonist ivuxolimab. The chain has TRBV30 and TRBJ1-6; D is unclear. This receptor was obtained from an adult with an advanced solid tumor such as melanoma, head and neck, liver or kidney cancer. The CDR3 nucleotides are TGTGCCTGGAGTGTCGGATATAATTCACCCCTCCACTTT. Translation: CAWSVGYNSPLHF.